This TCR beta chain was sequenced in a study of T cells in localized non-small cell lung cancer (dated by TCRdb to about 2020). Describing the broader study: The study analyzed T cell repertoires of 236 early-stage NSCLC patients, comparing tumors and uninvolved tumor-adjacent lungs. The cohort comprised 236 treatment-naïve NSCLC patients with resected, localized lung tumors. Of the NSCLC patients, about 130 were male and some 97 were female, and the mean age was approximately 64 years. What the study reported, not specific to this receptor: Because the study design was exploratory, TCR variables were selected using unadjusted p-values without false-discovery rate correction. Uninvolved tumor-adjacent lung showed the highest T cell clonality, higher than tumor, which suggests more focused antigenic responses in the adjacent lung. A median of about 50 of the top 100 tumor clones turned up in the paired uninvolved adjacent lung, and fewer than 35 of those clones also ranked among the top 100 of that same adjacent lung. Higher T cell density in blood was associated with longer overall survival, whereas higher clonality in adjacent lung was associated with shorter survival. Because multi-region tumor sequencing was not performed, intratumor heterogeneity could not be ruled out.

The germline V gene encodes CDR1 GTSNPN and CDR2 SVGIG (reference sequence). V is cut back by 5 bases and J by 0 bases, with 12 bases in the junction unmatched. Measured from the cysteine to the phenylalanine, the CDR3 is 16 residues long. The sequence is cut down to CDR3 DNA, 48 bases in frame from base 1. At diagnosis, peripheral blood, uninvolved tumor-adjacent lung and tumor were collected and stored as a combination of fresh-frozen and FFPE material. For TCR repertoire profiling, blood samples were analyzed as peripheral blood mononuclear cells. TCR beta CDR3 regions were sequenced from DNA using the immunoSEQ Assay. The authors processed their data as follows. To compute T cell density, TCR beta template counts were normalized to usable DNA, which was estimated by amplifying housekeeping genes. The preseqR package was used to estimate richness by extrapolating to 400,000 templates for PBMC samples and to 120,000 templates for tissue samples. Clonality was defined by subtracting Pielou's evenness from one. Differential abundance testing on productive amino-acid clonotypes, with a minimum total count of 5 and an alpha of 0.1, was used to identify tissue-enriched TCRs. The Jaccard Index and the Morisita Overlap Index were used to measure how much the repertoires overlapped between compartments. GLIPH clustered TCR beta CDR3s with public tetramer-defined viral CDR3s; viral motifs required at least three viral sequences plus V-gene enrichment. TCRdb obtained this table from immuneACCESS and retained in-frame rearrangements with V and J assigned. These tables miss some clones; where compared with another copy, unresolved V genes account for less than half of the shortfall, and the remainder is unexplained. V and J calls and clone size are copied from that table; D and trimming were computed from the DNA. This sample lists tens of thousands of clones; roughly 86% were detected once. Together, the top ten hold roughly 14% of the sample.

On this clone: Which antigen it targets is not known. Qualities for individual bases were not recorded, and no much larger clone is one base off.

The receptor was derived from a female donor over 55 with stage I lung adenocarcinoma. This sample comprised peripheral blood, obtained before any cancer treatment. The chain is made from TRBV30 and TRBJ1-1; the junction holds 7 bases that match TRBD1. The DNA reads TGTGCCTGGGCAGGGGGGGGGTTTGTCATGAACACTGAAGCTTTCTTT. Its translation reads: CAWAGGGFVMNTEAFF. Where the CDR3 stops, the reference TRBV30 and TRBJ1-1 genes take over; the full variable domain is SQTIHQWPATLVQPVGSPLSLECTVEGTSNPNLYWYRQAAGRGLQLLFYSVGIGQISSEVPQNLSASRPQDRQFILSSKKLLLSDSGFYLCAWAGGGFVMNTEAFFGQGTRLTVV.